Listed below are T cell receptor beta chains from one sample, sequenced in a study of T cell repertoires in cytomegalovirus infection. The antigens of these receptors remain unknown. TCRdb re-analysed the reads in MiXCR, keeping a single row per CDR3 protein. The sample includes 35,000 to 55,000 distinct CDR3 sequences, about 19% of them seen just once. The starting material was CD8+ T cells from cultured PBMCs, obtained from culture after CMV antigen stimulation. These receptors all stem from a human donor in good health (CMV status not recorded). Some clones in this sample may be carry-over from other donors' samples. The conserved cysteine and the conserved F or W are not part of the CDR3 here.

j_gene | v_gene | CDR3aa
TRBJ1-2 | TRBV12-3/TRBV12-4 | ASSNRDSARDYGYT
TRBJ2-7 | TRBV4-1 | ASSLSDIRSYEQY
TRBJ1-2 | TRBV7-9 | ASSQTARGRRDGYT
TRBJ2-1 | TRBV6-1 | ASIPTSGGYNEQF
TRBJ1-5 | TRBV7-3 | ASSLSGGPQH
TRBJ2-7 | TRBV27 | ASSLLGRAYEQY
TRBJ2-4 | TRBV19 | ASSIVVTGIRNIQY
TRBJ2-1 | TRBV7-3 | ASSSGYRVNEQF
TRBJ2-7 | TRBV29-1 | SVEGLAQYSYEQY
TRBJ2-1 | TRBV20-1 | SAREEGNEQF
TRBJ2-2 | TRBV5-1 | ASSYDLPGRPNTGELF
TRBJ1-5 | TRBV12-3/TRBV12-4 | ASSPGTKYSNQPQH
TRBJ2-1 | TRBV7-2 | ASSLAGTSFLLDEQF
TRBJ2-7 | TRBV6-1 | ASSSDRGVSYEQY
TRBJ1-6 | TRBV12-3/TRBV12-4 | ASSPDGDNSPLH
TRBJ1-5 | TRBV6-2/TRBV6-3 | ASSHGQVDGQPQH
TRBJ2-7 | TRBV5-1 | ASSLTAQLEQY
TRBJ1-2 | TRBV6-2/TRBV6-3 | ASSYSGTGRGGYT
TRBJ2-3 | TRBV7-6 | ASSLRQGLSTDTQY
TRBJ2-7 | TRBV6-5 | ASTRGGLTREQY
TRBJ2-7 | TRBV25-1 | ASSEGLAGGFPYEQY
TRBJ2-1 | TRBV4-3 | ASSPGAGGMNEQF
TRBJ2-7 | TRBV7-8 | ASSLEGGRQVLEQY
TRBJ2-7 | TRBV18 | ASSPTDPSSYEQY
TRBJ2-7 | TRBV9 | ASSVESGSGDEQY
TRBJ2-1 | TRBV28 | ASSLYGRERGFYNEQF
TRBJ2-7 | TRBV18 | ASSQTANSYEQY
TRBJ2-5 | TRBV28 | ASSSTPLSGGLQETQY
TRBJ1-1 | TRBV5-4 | ASSLGTGGTEAF
TRBJ1-5 | TRBV19 | ASTPNRGATNQPQH
TRBJ1-2 | TRBV28 | ASRPRQGINYGYT
TRBJ2-5 | TRBV4-2 | ASSQVRGAGETQY
TRBJ1-5 | TRBV20-1 | SARDKRDSNQPQH
TRBJ1-1 | TRBV15 | ATSTELMGRRYTEAF
TRBJ2-7 | TRBV20-1 | SARDGAGRSYEQY
TRBJ2-3 | TRBV12-3/TRBV12-4 | ASSFGSTDTQY
TRBJ2-5 | TRBV11-1 | ASTMKGQYQETQY
TRBJ2-3 | TRBV11-2 | ASSSNVAGGRTDTQY
TRBJ2-7 | TRBV20-1 | SAREAITYEQY
TRBJ2-3 | TRBV24-1 | ATSDPLALQGADTQY
TRBJ1-5 | TRBV2 | ASMGSFQPQH
TRBJ2-3 | TRBV4-3 | ASSQNPTGGSDTQY
TRBJ2-1 | TRBV20-1 | SAPVGTSGRANEQF
TRBJ1-4 | TRBV27 | ASSLVARNEKLF
TRBJ1-4 | TRBV7-6 | ASRKAGEKLF
TRBJ1-5 | TRBV11-3 | ASSTGDQPQH
TRBJ2-2 | TRBV7-9 | ASSREGGTGELF
TRBJ1-4 | TRBV4-2 | ASSQRDRGPEKLF
TRBJ2-5 | TRBV5-6 | ASAPETGRETQY
TRBJ1-1 | TRBV12-3/TRBV12-4 | ASSSPAEAF
TRBJ2-4 | TRBV11-3 | ASSLNPLAGELFKNIQY